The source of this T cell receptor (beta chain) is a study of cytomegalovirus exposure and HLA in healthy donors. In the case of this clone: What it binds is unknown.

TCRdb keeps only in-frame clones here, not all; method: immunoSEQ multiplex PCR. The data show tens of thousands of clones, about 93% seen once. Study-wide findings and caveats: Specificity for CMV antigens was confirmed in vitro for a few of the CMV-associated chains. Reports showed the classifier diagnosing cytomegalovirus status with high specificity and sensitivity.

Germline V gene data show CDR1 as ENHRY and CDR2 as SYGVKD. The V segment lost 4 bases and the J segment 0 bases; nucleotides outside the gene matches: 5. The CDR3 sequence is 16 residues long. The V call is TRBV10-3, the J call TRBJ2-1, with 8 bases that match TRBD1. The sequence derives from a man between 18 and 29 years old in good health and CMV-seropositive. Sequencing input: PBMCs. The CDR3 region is CAISVQGGVSYNEQFF. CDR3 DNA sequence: TGTGCCATCAGTGTACAGGGGGGAGTCTCCTACAATGAGCAGTTCTTC.